These 31 T cell receptor beta chains share one sample of origin, sequenced in a study of T cell repertoires in cytomegalovirus infection. TCRdb recomputed calls from the reads with MiXCR, one row per CDR3 protein. The sample has 650,000 to 900,000 distinct CDR3 sequences; approximately 29% are singletons. The antigens of these receptors remain unknown. The source was cultured CD8+ T cells from PBMCs, collected from culture after CMV antigen stimulation. These receptors all come from a human donor in good health (CMV status not recorded). Some clones in this sample may be carry-over from other donors' samples.

This chain joins TRBV19 and TRBJ2-4; D might be TRBD1 (5 bases). Trimming pared 5 bases from V and 11 bases from J, leaving 10 bases between. The CDR3 length is 11 residues. The germline CDR1 and CDR2 sequences are LNHDA and SQIVND (reference sequence). CDR3 DNA: TGTGCCAGTAGTCCTCAAGGGGTTCAGTACTTC. Its translation is CASSPQGVQYF.

The chain joins TRBV27 to TRBJ2-7, with D possibly matching TRBD1 (6 bases). The CDR3 sequence is 14 residues long. CDR1 is MNHEY, CDR2 SMNVEV, per germline (reference sequence). V lost 4 bases to trimming and J lost 2 bases, with 12 bases between them. CDR3 coding DNA: TGTGCCAGCAGTTCAGGACAGTATCCCTACGAGCAGTACTTC. It codes for CASSSGQYPYEQYF.

The chain has TRBV6-2 or TRBV6-3 and TRBJ1-5; a possible D gene is TRBD1 (6 bases). Trimming cost V 5 bases and J 4 bases, with 15 bases left between them. This CDR3 spans 15 amino acids. Germline lookup yields CDR1 MNHEY and CDR2 SVGEGT. The CDR3 loop reads CASSARGGANQPQHF. CDR3 bases: TGTGCCAGCAGTGCTCGGGGGGGCGCAAATCAGCCCCAGCATTTT.

The chain is built from TRBV2 and TRBJ2-1; D ambiguous. V was cut by 8 bases and J by 5 bases, with 4 bases left in between. Germline values: CDR1 SNHLY, CDR2 FYNNEI. The CDR3 loop spans 10 amino acids. CDR3 DNA: TGTGCCAGCCTTAACAATGAGCAGTTCTTC. This encodes CASLNNEQFF.

The chain combines TRBV27 with TRBJ1-2; unclear D gene. Germline lookup yields CDR1 MNHEY and CDR2 SMNVEV (reference sequence). This CDR3 comprises 15 residues. Trimming cost V 5 bases and J 2 bases, with 15 bases left between them. The CDR3 coding sequence is TGTGCCAGCAGTCCCTCCTATAAAGACAACTATGGCTACACCTTC. Translated: CASSPSYKDNYGYTF.

About this clonotype itself: This could be a read error, since a much larger clone is one nucleotide away. The V gene is TRBV7-2, the J gene TRBJ1-2; D is perhaps TRBD1 (6 bases). The germline V and J ends were trimmed by 2 bases and 4 bases, with 23 bases remaining between them. The CDR3 is made up of 18 amino acids. Per the germline V gene, CDR1 is SGHTA and CDR2 is FQGNSA. CDR3 nucleotides: TGTGCCAGCAGCTTAAGGTTGGACAGAGGCCGCGTTAGCTATGGCTACACCTTC. This sequence encodes CASSLRLDRGRVSYGYTF.

The rearrangement links TRBV10-3 to TRBJ2-7; 9 bases agree with TRBD2. This CDR3 is 13 amino acids long. V lost 9 bases, J lost 3 bases, and 6 bases stayed unmatched. The germline V gene has CDR1 ENHRY and CDR2 SYGVKD. In DNA, the CDR3 is TGTGCCATAAGACTAGCGGAGGACTACGAGCAGTACTTC. Translating it yields CAIRLAEDYEQYF.

V is TRBV19 and J is TRBJ2-2; possible D gene TRBD1, 6 bases. CDR1 is LNHDA and CDR2 is SQIVND in the germline V gene (reference sequence). Trimming removed 7 bases at V and 0 bases at J, with 12 bases between. The CDR3 totals 15 residues. CDR3 amino acids: CASTAGTTNTGELFF. In DNA, the CDR3 is TGTGCCAGTACCGCCGGGACAACGAACACCGGGGAGCTGTTTTTT.

V is TRBV11-3 and J is TRBJ2-5, with a weak D call TRBD1 (5 bases). This CDR3 has 15 amino acids. Germline values: CDR1 SGHNT, CDR2 YENEEA. V dropped 4 bases and J dropped 5 bases, with 17 bases sitting between them. The CDR3 reads CASSYGHLSPETQYF. CDR3 sequence (DNA): TGTGCCAGCAGCTACGGACATTTAAGTCCGGAGACCCAGTACTTC.

The chain combines TRBV7-9 with TRBJ2-1, with D possibly matching TRBD2 (5 bases). CDR3 length: 15 amino acids. CDR1 is SEHNR, CDR2 FQNEAQ, per germline (reference sequence). V was clipped by 4 bases and J by 2 bases, with 12 bases between them. DNA for the CDR3: TGTGCCAGCAGCTCGCCCGGGGTCCCCTACAATGAGCAGTTCTTC. Encoded protein: CASSSPGVPYNEQFF.

The rearrangement uses TRBV6-2 or TRBV6-3 and TRBJ1-4; a possible D gene is TRBD1 (5 bases). This CDR3 contains 16 residues. Germline V gene lookup returns CDR1 MNHEY and CDR2 SVGEGT. The V gene lost 5 bases and the J gene lost 8 bases, with 21 bases spanning the gap. In DNA form, the CDR3 reads TGTGCCAGCAGTACCTGGGACGGACCCTCCTTCGAAAAACTGTTTTTT. Translation: CASSTWDGPSFEKLFF.

This clonotype appeared many times. This chain links TRBV7-8 with TRBJ1-2; the match to TRBD1 covers 7 bases. The germline V gene has CDR1 SGHVS and CDR2 FQNEAQ. The junction had 14 bases not matched to a gene; V was cut back by 1 base and J by 9 bases. The CDR3 covers 16 residues. CDR3 in amino acids: CASSLDPTGTPMSYTF. The CDR3 DNA is TGTGCCAGCAGCTTAGACCCGACAGGGACACCTATGAGCTACACCTTC.

This clonotype came up a few times. The rearrangement joins TRBV19 to TRBJ2-2; no definite D call. The germline V gene encodes CDR1 LNHDA and CDR2 SQIVND (reference sequence). Between the trimmed V and J ends, which lost 5 bases and 1 base, there was a span of 14 bases. The CDR3 spans 16 residues. The CDR3, as DNA: TGTGCCAGTAGTCCCCCCGGTAGGCGGAACACCGGGGAGCTGTTTTTT. Translation gives CASSPPGRRNTGELFF.

The CDR3 coding sequence is TGCAGTGCTAGAGATCACCCCCAAAGCAATCAGCCCCAGCATTTT. As protein: CSARDHPQSNQPQHF. The genes are TRBV20-1 and TRBJ1-5; D remains unclear. CDR1 is DFQATT and CDR2 is SNEGSKA in the germline V gene (reference sequence). The CDR3 is 15 amino acids. V gave up 0 bases and J gave up 1 base, with 10 bases separating them.

This clonotype was seen ten or more times. The V and J genes are TRBV7-6 and TRBJ2-3, with TRBD2 matching over 9 bases. The germline gives CDR1 SGHVS, CDR2 FNYEAQ. The CDR3 spans 15 residues. The J segment lost 4 bases and the V segment lost 3 bases, leaving 5 bases of the junction unmatched. The CDR3 DNA reads as TGTGCCAGCAGCTTCCAGCGGGGGGCCCCAGATACGCAGTATTTT. Amino acid sequence: CASSFQRGAPDTQYF. The full variable domain, its missing parts supplied by reference TRBV7-6 and TRBJ2-3, is GAGVSQSPRYKVTKRGQDVALRCDPISGHVSLYWYRQALGQGPEFLTYFNYEAQQDKSGLPNDRFSAERPEGSISTLTIQRTEQRDSAMYRCASSFQRGAPDTQYFGPGTRLTVL.

The rearrangement joins TRBV4-1 to TRBJ1-3, with no clear D. Deletions cut 0 bases from V and 0 bases from J, with 15 bases between. This CDR3 region has 18 residues. The V gene's germline CDR1 is MGHRA and CDR2 YSYEKL. CDR3 amino acids: CASSQDPPAGSSGNTIYF. The DNA of the CDR3 is TGCGCCAGCAGCCAAGATCCTCCGGCGGGAAGCTCTGGAAACACCATATATTTT.

This clonotype was counted a few times. The J gene is TRBJ1-1, the V gene TRBV12-3 or TRBV12-4; 12 bases fit TRBD1. The length of the CDR3 is 15 residues. With V trimmed by 2 bases and J by 8 bases, 6 bases remained unmatched. The CDR3 here is CASSLRDRGLSEAFF. For the CDR3, the DNA is TGTGCCAGCAGTTTACGGGACAGGGGGCTCTCGGAAGCTTTCTTT.

This clonotype was recorded at least ten times. The DNA of the CDR3 is TGTGCCAGCAGTCCGATTGGGCGGGGACCTAACTATGGCTACACCTTC. Translated, it gives CASSPIGRGPNYGYTF. The chain combines TRBV28 with TRBJ1-2, with D possibly matching TRBD1 (5 bases). Germline CDR1 and CDR2: MDHEN and SYDVKM. V was cut by 5 bases and J by 0 bases, with 16 bases left in between. The CDR3 contains 16 residues.

The CDR3 nucleotides read TGTGCCACCAGCAGAGATCTCTTAGAACGGATCTATCAGCCCCAGCATTTT. Translating gives CATSRDLLERIYQPQHF. The rearrangement links TRBV15 to TRBJ1-5; D is unresolved. V lost 0 bases to trimming and J lost 5 bases, with 17 bases between them. CDR1 is LNHNV and CDR2 is YYDKDF in the germline V gene (reference sequence). The CDR3 is made up of 17 amino acids. The full variable domain, completed using reference TRBV15 and TRBJ1-5, is DAMVIQNPRYQVTQFGKPVTLSCSQTLNHNVMYWYQQKSSQAPKLLFHYYDKDFNNEADTPDNFQSRRPNTSFCFLDIRSPGLGDTAMYLCATSRDLLERIYQPQHFGDGTRLSIL.

V gene TRBV7-9 combines with J gene TRBJ1-4; no clear D. The CDR3 has 14 residues. V dropped 6 bases and J dropped 5 bases, with 13 bases sitting between them. The germline gives CDR1 SEHNR, CDR2 FQNEAQ (reference sequence). In nucleotides, the CDR3 is TGTGCCAGCAGGAAGGAGGGCCAGAATGAAAAACTGTTTTTT. Protein: CASRKEGQNEKLFF.

This clonotype is a singleton in its sample. The rearrangement uses TRBV3-1 and TRBJ2-3; no clear D gene. The CDR3 is 15 residues long. Germline V lookup: CDR1 LGHDT, CDR2 YNNKEL (reference sequence). V was pared by 5 bases and J by 2 bases, with 14 bases between. CDR3 amino acids: CASSGELGFTDTQYF. The DNA of the CDR3 is TGTGCCAGCAGCGGCGAATTAGGATTCACAGATACGCAGTATTTT.

The rearrangement links TRBV11-2 to TRBJ1-5, with D maybe TRBD1 (5 bases). The CDR3 is made up of 13 amino acids. Germline lookup yields CDR1 SGHAT and CDR2 FQNNGV. Trimming took off 3 bases at V and 7 bases at J, with 10 bases between the two ends. The CDR3 loop reads CASSFGGLQPQHF. The CDR3 DNA reads TGTGCCAGCAGCTTCGGGGGACTCCAGCCCCAGCATTTT.

Details on this clonotype: Because the CDR3 is missing its conserved closing phenylalanine or tryptophan, this is likely a read error. V is TRBV10-3 and J is TRBJ2-7, with 10 bases aligning to TRBD1. The CDR3 contains 19 residues. The germline V gene encodes CDR1 ENHRY and CDR2 SYGVKD. The trim removed 5 bases at V and 2 bases at J, leaving 18 bases unmatched. CDR3 in amino acids: CAISFLKPGQGIPAYEQYS. The CDR3 DNA is TGTGCCATCAGTTTTCTTAAACCGGGACAGGGGATCCCCGCCTACGAGCAGTACTCC.

This clonotype was seen only a few times. The chain carries TRBV6-2 or TRBV6-3 and TRBJ2-7; 8 bases map to TRBD1. The CDR3 is 20 residues long. V lost 2 bases and J lost 2; bases outside the gene matches: 20. Germline-derived CDR1 and CDR2 are MNHEY and SVGEGT. CDR3 DNA: TGTGCCAGCAGTTACAAAGTCGGGCAAGTTACGGACAGGGTAACCTACGAGCAGTACGTC. It codes for CASSYKVGQVTDRVTYEQYV.

This clonotype was seen only a few times. A read error may account for a junction end that differs from germline. This rearrangement joins TRBV7-7 to TRBJ2-5; D may correspond to TRBD1 or TRBD2 (5 bases each). The CDR3 covers 15 residues. Germline V gene lookup returns CDR1 SSHAT and CDR2 FNYEAQ (reference sequence). The chain's CDR3 is CASSSRGDGAKTQYF. DNA for the CDR3: TGTGCTAGCAGCTCCCGGGGTGACGGGGCGAAGACCCAGTACTTC.

This CDR3 reads CASSLTRNSYEQYF. The DNA of the CDR3 is TGTGCCAGCAGCCTAACTAGGAACTCCTACGAGCAGTACTTC. This chain uses TRBV6-5 with TRBJ2-7, with D perhaps TRBD2 (5 bases). The length of the CDR3 is 14 residues. CDR1 MNHEY and CDR2 SVGAGI come from the germline V gene. V lost 6 bases to trimming and J lost 0 bases, with 12 bases between them.

This clonotype showed up just a few times. The chain recombines TRBV29-1 with TRBJ2-7; the D is unclear. V was cut by 4 bases and J by 0 bases, with 7 bases left in between. The CDR3 contains 12 residues. From germline, CDR1 is SQVTM and CDR2 ANQGSEA. In DNA, the CDR3 is TGCAGCGTTGGAAGGTTCTCCTACGAGCAGTACTTC. Amino acid sequence: CSVGRFSYEQYF.

Only one count was recorded for this clonotype. A much larger clone differs from this one at a single base, so this may be a read error. The J gene is TRBJ2-3, the V gene TRBV7-9; 10 nucleotides match TRBD1. The germline gives CDR1 SEHNR, CDR2 FQNEAQ (reference sequence). The CDR3 has 16 amino acids. The CDR3 DNA follows: TGTACCAGCAGCCCGACAGGGGGCTCCGCTCTGGATACGCAGTATTTT. This gives the protein CTSSPTGGSALDTQYF.

The chain recombines TRBV5-4 with TRBJ2-1; D is possibly TRBD1 (6 bases). V was shortened by 5 bases and J by 0 bases, with 12 bases between the two germline ends. Germline V gene lookup returns CDR1 SGHNT and CDR2 YYREEE (reference sequence). The CDR3 loop spans 15 amino acids. CDR3 nucleotide sequence: TGTGCCAGCAGTTCAGGACAGTTCTCCTACAATGAGCAGTTCTTC. Translating gives CASSSGQFSYNEQFF.

The rearrangement joins TRBV12-5 to TRBJ2-7; D ambiguous. V dropped 6 bases and J dropped 4 bases, with 10 bases sitting between them. The CDR3 is 12 residues long. Germline-derived CDR1 and CDR2 are LGHNT and FRNRAP. CDR3 bases: TGTGCTAGTGGCCAAGACGGTTACGAGCAGTACTTC. Amino acid sequence: CASGQDGYEQYF.

Turning to this clonotype: One junction end disagrees with the germline gene, perhaps due to a read error. The gene calls are TRBV12-3 or TRBV12-4 and TRBJ1-5; possibly TRBD1 for D (6 bases). This CDR3 is built from 14 residues. This CDR3 is CACSPRGNSGPQHF. DNA for the CDR3: TGTGCCTGCAGCCCCAGGGGAAACTCGGGGCCCCAGCATTTT.